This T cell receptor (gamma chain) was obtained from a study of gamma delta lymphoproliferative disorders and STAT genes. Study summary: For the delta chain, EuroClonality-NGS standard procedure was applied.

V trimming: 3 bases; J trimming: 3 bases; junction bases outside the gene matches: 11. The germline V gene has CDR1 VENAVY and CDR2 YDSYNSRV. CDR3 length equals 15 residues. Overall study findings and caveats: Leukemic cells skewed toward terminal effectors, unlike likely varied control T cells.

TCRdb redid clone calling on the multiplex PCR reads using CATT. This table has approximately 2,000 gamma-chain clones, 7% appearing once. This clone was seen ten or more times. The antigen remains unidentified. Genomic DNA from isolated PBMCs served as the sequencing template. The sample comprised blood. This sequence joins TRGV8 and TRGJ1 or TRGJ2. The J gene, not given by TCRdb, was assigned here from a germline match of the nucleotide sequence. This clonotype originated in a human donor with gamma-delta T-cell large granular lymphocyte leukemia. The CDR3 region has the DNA TGTGCCACCTGGGATCCTCGTATTTTTTATTATAAGAAACTCTTT. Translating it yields CATWDPRIFYYKKLF.